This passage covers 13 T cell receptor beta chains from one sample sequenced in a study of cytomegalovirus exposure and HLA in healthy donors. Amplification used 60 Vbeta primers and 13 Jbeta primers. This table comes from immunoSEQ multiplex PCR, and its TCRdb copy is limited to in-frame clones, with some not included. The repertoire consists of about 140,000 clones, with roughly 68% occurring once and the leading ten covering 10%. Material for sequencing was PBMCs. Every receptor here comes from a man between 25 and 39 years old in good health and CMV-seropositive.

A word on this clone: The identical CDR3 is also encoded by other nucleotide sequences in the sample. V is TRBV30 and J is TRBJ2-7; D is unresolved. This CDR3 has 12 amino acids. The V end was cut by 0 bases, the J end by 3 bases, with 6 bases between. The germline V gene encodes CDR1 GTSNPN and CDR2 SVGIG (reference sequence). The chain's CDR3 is CAWSVSSYEQYF. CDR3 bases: TGTGCCTGGAGTGTGAGTAGCTACGAGCAGTACTTC.

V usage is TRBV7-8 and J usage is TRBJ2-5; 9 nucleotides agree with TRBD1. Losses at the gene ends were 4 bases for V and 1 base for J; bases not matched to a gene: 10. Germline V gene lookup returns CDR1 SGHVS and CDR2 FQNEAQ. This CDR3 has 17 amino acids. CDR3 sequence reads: CASSSRTDRGAQETQYF. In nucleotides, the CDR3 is TGTGCCAGCAGCTCAAGAACGGACAGGGGAGCCCAAGAGACCCAGTACTTC.

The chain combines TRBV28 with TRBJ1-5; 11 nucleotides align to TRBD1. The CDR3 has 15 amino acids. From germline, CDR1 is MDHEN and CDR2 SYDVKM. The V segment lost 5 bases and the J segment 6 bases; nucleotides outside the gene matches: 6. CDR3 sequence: CASSLRTGGPQPQHF. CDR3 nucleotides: TGTGCCAGCAGTCTCAGGACAGGGGGCCCTCAGCCCCAGCATTTT. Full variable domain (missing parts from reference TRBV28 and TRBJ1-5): DVKVTQSSRYLVKRTGEKVFLECVQDMDHENMFWYRQDPGLGLRLIYFSYDVKMKEKGDIPEGYSVSREKKERFSLILESASTNQTSMYLCASSLRTGGPQPQHFGDGTRLSIL.

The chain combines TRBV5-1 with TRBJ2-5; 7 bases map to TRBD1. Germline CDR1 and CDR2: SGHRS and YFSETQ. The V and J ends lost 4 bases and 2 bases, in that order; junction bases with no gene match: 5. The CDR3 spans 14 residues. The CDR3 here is CASSPGTEQETQYF. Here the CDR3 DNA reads TGCGCCAGCAGCCCTGGGACAGAACAAGAGACCCAGTACTTC.

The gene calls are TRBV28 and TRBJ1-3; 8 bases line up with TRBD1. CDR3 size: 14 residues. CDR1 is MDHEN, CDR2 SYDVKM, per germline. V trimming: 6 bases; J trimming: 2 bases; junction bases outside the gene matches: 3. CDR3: CASREQGAGNTIYF. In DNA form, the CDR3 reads TGTGCCAGCAGGGAACAGGGGGCTGGAAACACCATATATTTT. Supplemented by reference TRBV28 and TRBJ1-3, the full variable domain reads DVKVTQSSRYLVKRTGEKVFLECVQDMDHENMFWYRQDPGLGLRLIYFSYDVKMKEKGDIPEGYSVSREKKERFSLILESASTNQTSMYLCASREQGAGNTIYFGEGSWLTVV.

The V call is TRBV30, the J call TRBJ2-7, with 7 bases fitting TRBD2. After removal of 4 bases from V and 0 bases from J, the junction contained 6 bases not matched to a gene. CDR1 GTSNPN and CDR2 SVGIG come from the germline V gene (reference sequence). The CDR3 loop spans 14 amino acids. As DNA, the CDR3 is TGTGCCTGGATTAAAAGCGGGAACTCCTACGAGCAGTACTTC. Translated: CAWIKSGNSYEQYF.

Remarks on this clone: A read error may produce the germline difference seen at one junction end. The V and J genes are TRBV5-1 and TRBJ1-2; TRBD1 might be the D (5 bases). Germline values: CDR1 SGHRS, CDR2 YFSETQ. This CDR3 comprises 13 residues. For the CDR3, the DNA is TGTGCCAGCAGCCCCAGGGTTTCACGGGGCTACACCTTC. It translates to CASSPRVSRGYTF.

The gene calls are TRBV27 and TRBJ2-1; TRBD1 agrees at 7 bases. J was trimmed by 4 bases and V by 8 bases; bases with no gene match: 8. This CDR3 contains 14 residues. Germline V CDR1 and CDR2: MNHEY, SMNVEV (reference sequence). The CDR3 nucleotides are TGTGCCAGCGGGAATACAGGGGATTACAATGAGCAGTTCTTC. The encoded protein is CASGNTGDYNEQFF.

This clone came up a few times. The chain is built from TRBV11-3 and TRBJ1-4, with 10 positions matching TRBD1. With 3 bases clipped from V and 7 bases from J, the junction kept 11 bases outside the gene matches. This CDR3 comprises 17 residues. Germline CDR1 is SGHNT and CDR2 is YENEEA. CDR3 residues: CASSFAGQGSLGEKLFF. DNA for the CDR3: TGTGCCAGCAGCTTTGCGGGACAGGGGTCCTTGGGTGAAAAACTGTTTTTT. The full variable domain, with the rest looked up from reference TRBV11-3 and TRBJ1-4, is EAGVVQSPRYKIIEKKQPVAFWCNPISGHNTLYWYLQNLGQGPELLIRYENEEAVDDSQLPKDRFSAERLKGVDSTLKIQPAELGDSAVYLCASSFAGQGSLGEKLFFGSGTQLSVL.

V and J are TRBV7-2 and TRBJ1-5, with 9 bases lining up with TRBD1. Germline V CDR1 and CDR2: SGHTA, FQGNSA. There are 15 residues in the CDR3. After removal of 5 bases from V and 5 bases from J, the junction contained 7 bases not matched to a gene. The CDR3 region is CASSALTGGYQPQHF. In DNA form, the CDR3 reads TGTGCCAGCAGCGCCCTGACAGGGGGGTATCAGCCCCAGCATTTT.

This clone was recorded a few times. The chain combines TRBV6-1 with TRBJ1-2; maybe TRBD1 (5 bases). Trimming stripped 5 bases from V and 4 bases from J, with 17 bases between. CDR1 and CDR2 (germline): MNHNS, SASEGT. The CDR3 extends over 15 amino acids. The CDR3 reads CASSPRTRQGYGYTF. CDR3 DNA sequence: TGTGCCAGCAGTCCTCGGACACGCCAAGGCTATGGCTACACCTTC.

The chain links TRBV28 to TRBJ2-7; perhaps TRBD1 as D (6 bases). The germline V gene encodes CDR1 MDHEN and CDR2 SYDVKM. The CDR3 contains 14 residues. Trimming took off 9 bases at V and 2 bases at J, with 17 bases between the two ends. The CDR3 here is CASKPRDTTYEQYF. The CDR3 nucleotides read TGTGCCAGTAAACCACGGGACACCACCTACGAGCAGTACTTC.

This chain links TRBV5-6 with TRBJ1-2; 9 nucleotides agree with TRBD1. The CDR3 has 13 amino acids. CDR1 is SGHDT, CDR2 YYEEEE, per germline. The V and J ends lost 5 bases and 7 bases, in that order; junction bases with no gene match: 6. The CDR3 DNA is TGTGCCAGCAGACGACAGGGGGTGCTTGGCTACACCTTC. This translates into CASRRQGVLGYTF.